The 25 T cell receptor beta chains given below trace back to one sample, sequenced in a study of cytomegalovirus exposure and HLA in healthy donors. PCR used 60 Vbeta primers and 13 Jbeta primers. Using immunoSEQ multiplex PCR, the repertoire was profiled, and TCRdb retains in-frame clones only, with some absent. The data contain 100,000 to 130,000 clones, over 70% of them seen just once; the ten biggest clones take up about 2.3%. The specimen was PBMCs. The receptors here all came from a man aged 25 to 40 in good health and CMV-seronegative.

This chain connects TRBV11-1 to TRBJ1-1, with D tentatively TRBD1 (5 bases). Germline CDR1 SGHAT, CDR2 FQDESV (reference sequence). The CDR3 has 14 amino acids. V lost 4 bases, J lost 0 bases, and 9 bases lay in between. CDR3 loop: CASSSQALNTEAFF. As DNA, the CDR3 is TGTGCCAGCAGCTCACAGGCCTTGAACACTGAAGCTTTCTTT. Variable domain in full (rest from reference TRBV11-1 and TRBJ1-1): EAEVAQSPRYKITEKSQAVAFWCDPISGHATLYWYRQILGQGPELLVQFQDESVVDDSQLPKDRFSAERLKGVDSTLKIQPAELGDSAMYLCASSSQALNTEAFFGQGTRLTVV.

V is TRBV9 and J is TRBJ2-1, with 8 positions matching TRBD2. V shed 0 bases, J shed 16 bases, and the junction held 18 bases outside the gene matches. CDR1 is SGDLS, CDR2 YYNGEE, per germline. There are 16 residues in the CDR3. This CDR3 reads CASSVATQPSGGLLFF. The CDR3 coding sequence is TGTGCCAGCAGCGTAGCTACCCAGCCCAGCGGGGGCCTCCTATTCTTC.

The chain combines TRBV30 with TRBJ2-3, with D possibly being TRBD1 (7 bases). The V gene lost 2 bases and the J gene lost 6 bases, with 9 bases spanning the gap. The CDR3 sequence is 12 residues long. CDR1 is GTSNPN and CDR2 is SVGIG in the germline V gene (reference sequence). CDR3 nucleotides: TGTGCCTGGAGTCAGGGGGGCGATACGCAGTATTTT. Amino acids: CAWSQGGDTQYF. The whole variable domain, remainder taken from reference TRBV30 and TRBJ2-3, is SQTIHQWPATLVQPVGSPLSLECTVEGTSNPNLYWYRQAAGRGLQLLFYSVGIGQISSEVPQNLSASRPQDRQFILSSKKLLLSDSGFYLCAWSQGGDTQYFGPGTRLTVL.

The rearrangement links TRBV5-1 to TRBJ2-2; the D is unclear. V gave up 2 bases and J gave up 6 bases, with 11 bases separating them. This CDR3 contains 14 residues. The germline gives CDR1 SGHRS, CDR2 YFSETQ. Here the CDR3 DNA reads TGCGCCAGCAGCTTAGCCCCGGGTTCCGGGGAGCTGTTTTTT. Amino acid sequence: CASSLAPGSGELFF.

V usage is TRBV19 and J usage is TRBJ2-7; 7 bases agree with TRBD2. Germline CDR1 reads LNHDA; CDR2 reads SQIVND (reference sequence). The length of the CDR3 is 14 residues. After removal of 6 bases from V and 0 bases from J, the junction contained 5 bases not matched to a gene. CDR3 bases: TGTGCCAGTAGACAGGCGGGAGCCTCCTACGAGCAGTACTTC. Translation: CASRQAGASYEQYF.

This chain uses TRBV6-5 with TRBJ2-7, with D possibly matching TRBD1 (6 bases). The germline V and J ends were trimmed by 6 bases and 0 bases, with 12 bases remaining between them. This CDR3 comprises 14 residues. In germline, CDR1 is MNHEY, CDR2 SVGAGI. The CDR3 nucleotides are TGTGCCAGCAGATCCGGACAGTCCTCCTACGAGCAGTACTTC. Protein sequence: CASRSGQSSYEQYF.

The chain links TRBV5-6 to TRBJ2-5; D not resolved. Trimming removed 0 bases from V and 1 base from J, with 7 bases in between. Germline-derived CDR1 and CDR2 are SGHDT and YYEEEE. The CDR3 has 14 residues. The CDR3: CASSLGHFQETQYF. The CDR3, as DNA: TGTGCCAGCAGCTTGGGACACTTCCAAGAGACCCAGTACTTC. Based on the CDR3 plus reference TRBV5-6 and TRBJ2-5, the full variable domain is DAGVTQSPTHLIKTRGQQVTLRCSPKSGHDTVSWYQQALGQGPQFIFQYYEEEERQRGNFPDRFSGHQFPNYSSELNVNALLLGDSALYLCASSLGHFQETQYFGPGTRLLVL.

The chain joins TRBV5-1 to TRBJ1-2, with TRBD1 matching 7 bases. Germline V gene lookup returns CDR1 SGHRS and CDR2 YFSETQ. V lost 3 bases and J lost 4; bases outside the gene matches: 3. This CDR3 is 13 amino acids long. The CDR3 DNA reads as TGCGCCAGCAGCTGGGACAGCCCCTATGGCTACACCTTC. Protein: CASSWDSPYGYTF.

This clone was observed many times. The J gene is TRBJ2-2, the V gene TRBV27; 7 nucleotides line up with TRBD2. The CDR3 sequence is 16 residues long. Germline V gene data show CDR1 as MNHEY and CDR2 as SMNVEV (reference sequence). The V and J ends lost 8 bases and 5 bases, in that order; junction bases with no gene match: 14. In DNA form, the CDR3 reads TGTGCCAGCTACCGGGACTATTACTCGGGGACCGGGGAGCTGTTTTTT. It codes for CASYRDYYSGTGELFF.

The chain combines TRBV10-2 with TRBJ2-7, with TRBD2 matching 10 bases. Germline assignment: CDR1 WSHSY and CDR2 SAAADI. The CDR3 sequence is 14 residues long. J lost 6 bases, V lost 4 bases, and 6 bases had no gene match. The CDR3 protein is CASSAGLAGVEQYF. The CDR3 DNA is TGCGCCAGCAGTGCAGGGCTAGCGGGAGTCGAGCAGTACTTC.

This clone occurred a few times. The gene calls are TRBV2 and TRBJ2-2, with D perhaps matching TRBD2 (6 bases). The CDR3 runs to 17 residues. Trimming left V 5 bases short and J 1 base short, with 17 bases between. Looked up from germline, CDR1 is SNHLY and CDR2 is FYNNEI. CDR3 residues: CASSPPARDLNTGELFF. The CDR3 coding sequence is TGTGCCAGCAGTCCACCCGCCCGGGACTTGAACACCGGGGAGCTGTTTTTT.

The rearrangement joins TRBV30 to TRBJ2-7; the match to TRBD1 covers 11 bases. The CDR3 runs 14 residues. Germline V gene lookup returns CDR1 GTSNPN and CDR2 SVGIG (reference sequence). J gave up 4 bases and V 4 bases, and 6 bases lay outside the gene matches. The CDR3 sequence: CAWIGTGGTYEQYF. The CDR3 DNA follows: TGTGCCTGGATCGGGACAGGGGGAACTTACGAGCAGTACTTC.

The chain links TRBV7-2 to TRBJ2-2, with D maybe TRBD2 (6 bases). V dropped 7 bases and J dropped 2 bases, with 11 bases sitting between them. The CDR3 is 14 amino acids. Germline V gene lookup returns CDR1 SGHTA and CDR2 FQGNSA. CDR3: CASILATNTGELFF. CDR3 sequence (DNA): TGTGCCAGCATTCTAGCGACCAACACCGGGGAGCTGTTTTTT.

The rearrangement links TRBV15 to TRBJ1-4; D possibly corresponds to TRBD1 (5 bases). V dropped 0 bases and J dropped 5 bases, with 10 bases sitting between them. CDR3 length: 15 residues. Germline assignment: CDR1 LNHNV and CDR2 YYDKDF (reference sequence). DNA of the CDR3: TGTGCCACCAGCAGAGATTCGGGGGGGAATGAAAAACTGTTTTTT. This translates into CATSRDSGGNEKLFF.

DNA of the CDR3: TGTGCCAGCAACACGGTCGGACAGCAGAACACTGAAGCTTTCTTT. Protein: CASNTVGQQNTEAFF. The V and J genes are TRBV7-9 and TRBJ1-1, with D possibly TRBD1 on 6 matching bases. Trimming took off 7 bases at V and 1 base at J, with 16 bases between the two ends. Looked up from germline, CDR1 is SEHNR and CDR2 is FQNEAQ (reference sequence). CDR3 size: 15 residues.

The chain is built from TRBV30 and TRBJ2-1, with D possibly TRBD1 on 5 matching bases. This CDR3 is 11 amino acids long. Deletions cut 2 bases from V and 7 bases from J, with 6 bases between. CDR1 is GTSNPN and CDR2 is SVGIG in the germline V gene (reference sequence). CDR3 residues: CAWSPGNEQFF. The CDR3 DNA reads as TGTGCCTGGAGTCCAGGGAATGAGCAGTTCTTC.

CDR3 sequence reads: CASSPGGGQVETQYF. The CDR3, as DNA: TGTGCCAGCAGCCCAGGAGGCGGGCAGGTAGAGACCCAGTACTTC. The chain joins TRBV9 to TRBJ2-5, with D possibly matching TRBD2 (5 bases). V shed 4 bases and J shed 4 bases, with 17 bases lying between them. Per germline, CDR1 SGDLS and CDR2 YYNGEE. This CDR3 is built from 15 residues. The full variable domain, in which reference TRBV9 and TRBJ2-5 provide the parts outside the CDR3, is DSGVTQTPKHLITATGQRVTLRCSPRSGDLSVYWYQQSLDQGLQFLIQYYNGEERAKGNILERFSAQQFPDLHSELNLSSLELGDSALYFCASSPGGGQVETQYFGPGTRLLVL.

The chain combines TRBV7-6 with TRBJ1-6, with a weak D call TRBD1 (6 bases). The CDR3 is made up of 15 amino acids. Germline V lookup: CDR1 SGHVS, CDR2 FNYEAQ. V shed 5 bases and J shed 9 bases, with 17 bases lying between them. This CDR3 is CASSGGHGGSSPLHF. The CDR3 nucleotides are TGTGCCAGCAGCGGGGGACATGGGGGTAGTTCACCCCTCCACTTT.

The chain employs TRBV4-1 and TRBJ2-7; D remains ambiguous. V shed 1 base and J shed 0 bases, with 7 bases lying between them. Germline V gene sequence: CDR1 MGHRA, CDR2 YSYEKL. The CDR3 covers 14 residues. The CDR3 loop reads CASSQGPSSYEQYF. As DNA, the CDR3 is TGCGCCAGCAGCCAAGGGCCTAGCTCCTACGAGCAGTACTTC.

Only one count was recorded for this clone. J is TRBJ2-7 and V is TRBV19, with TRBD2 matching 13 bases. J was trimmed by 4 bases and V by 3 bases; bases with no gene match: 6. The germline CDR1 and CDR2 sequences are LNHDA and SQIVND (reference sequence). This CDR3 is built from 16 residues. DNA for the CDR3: TGTGCCAGTAGTATCCGGACTAGCGGGAGAGGGTACGAGCAGTACTTC. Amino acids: CASSIRTSGRGYEQYF.

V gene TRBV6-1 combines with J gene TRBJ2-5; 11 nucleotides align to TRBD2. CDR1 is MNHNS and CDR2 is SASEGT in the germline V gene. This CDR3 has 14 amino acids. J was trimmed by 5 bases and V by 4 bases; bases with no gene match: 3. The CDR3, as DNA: TGTGCCAGCAGTGGGCTAGCGGGAGGTGAGACCCAGTACTTC. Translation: CASSGLAGGETQYF.

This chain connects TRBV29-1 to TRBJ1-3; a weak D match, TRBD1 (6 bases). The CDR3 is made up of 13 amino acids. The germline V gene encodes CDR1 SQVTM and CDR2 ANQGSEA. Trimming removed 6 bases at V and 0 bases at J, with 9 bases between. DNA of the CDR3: TGCAGCGTGGACAGCAACTCTGGAAACACCATATATTTT. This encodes CSVDSNSGNTIYF.

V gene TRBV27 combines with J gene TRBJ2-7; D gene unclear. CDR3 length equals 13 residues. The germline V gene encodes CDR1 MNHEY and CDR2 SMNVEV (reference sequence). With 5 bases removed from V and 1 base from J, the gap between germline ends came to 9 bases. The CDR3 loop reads CASSQVQSYEQYF. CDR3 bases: TGTGCCAGCAGTCAAGTCCAGTCCTACGAGCAGTACTTC.

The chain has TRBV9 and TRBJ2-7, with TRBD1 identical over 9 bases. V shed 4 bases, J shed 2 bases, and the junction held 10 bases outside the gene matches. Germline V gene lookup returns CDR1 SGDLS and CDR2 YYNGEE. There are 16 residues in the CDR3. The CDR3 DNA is TGTGCCAGCAGCCCTTCTGCCGGGACAGGGACCTACGAGCAGTACTTC. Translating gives CASSPSAGTGTYEQYF.

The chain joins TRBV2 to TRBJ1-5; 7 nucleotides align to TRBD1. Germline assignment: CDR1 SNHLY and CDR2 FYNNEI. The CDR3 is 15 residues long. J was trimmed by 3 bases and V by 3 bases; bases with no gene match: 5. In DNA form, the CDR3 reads TGTGCCAGCAGTGACCTTACAGGGGCCAATCAGCCCCAGCATTTT. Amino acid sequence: CASSDLTGANQPQHF.